This entry lists 28 T cell receptor beta chains sequenced from one sample in a study of blood T cell repertoires in COVID-19. Sequencing was performed with immunoSEQ multiplex PCR; in TCRdb, only in-frame clones are kept and a portion is missing. Of fewer than 300,000 clones listed, about 85% were seen once; the top ten hold less than 15%. The sequencing sample was made of peripheral blood. These receptors were obtained from a human donor in a cohort sampled during active COVID-19.

The chain links TRBV7-3 to TRBJ2-3; maybe TRBD1 (5 bases). The V gene lost 6 bases and the J gene lost 3 bases, with 16 bases spanning the gap. CDR3 length: 15 amino acids. Germline values: CDR1 SGHTA, CDR2 FQGTGA. CDR3 coding DNA: TGTGCCAGCAGACGAACAGGAGAAGTAACAGATACGCAGTATTTT. Translated: CASRRTGEVTDTQYF.

A remark on this clone: Additional DNA sequences in this sample encode the identical CDR3. The chain employs TRBV28 and TRBJ2-1, with D possibly matching TRBD2 (5 bases). Per germline, CDR1 MDHEN and CDR2 SYDVKM. This CDR3 spans 14 amino acids. Trimming pared 4 bases from V and 1 base from J, leaving 8 bases between. CDR3 nucleotides: TGTGCCAGCAGTTACAGCGGTTCCTACAATGAGCAGTTCTTC. Translated, it gives CASSYSGSYNEQFF.

This sequence joins TRBV12-3 or TRBV12-4 and TRBJ2-2, with D unresolved. V dropped 3 bases and J dropped 6 bases, with 5 bases sitting between them. CDR3 length: 12 residues. The CDR3 loop reads CASSFSAGELFF. The CDR3 DNA sequence: TGTGCCAGCAGTTTTTCAGCCGGGGAGCTGTTTTTT.

J is TRBJ2-5 and V is TRBV6-6; the D is unclear. V gave up 2 bases and J gave up 1 base, with 8 bases separating them. Per germline, CDR1 MNHNY and CDR2 SVGAGI (reference sequence). This CDR3 is 14 amino acids long. The CDR3 is CASSYVLRQETQYF. The DNA of the CDR3 is TGTGCCAGCAGTTACGTCCTACGCCAAGAGACCCAGTACTTC.

The chain couples TRBV2 to TRBJ2-1; perhaps TRBD2 as D (7 bases). With 8 bases removed from V and 9 bases from J, the gap between germline ends came to 17 bases. The CDR3 loop spans 13 amino acids. The germline V gene encodes CDR1 SNHLY and CDR2 FYNNEI. In DNA, the CDR3 is TGTGCCAGCCCCGAGGGAGGGACAACTGAGCAGTTCTTC. Translated: CASPEGGTTEQFF.

V gene TRBV9 combines with J gene TRBJ2-7, with 7 bases identical to TRBD2. J gave up 7 bases and V 6 bases, and 16 bases lay outside the gene matches. The CDR3 consists of 15 residues. CDR1 and CDR2 (germline): SGDLS, YYNGEE. CDR3 sequence reads: CASTLGASGSYEQYF. CDR3 sequence (DNA): TGTGCCAGCACCCTAGGGGCTAGCGGATCTTATGAGCAGTACTTC.

This chain uses TRBV9 with TRBJ1-4; TRBD1 matches at 12 bases. J gave up 6 bases and V 4 bases, and 10 bases lay outside the gene matches. The CDR3 has 17 residues. Germline values: CDR1 SGDLS, CDR2 YYNGEE. The CDR3 sequence is CASSYRDRGLGDEKLFF. Written as DNA, the CDR3 is TGTGCCAGCAGCTACCGGGACAGGGGGCTTGGAGATGAAAAACTGTTTTTT.

This clone was detected many times. This chain uses TRBV2 with TRBJ2-7; 8 bases agree with TRBD2. Germline-derived CDR1 and CDR2 are SNHLY and FYNNEI. The V segment lost 3 bases and the J segment 2 bases; nucleotides outside the gene matches: 3. The CDR3 loop spans 14 amino acids. The DNA for the CDR3 is TGTGCCAGCAGTGATACTAGCGGCACCTACGAGCAGTACTTC. It translates to CASSDTSGTYEQYF.

The chain employs TRBV6-5 and TRBJ1-5; D not certain. The V end was cut by 6 bases, the J end by 0 bases, with 12 bases between. The CDR3 has 15 residues. Germline V gene sequence: CDR1 MNHEY, CDR2 SVGAGI. CDR3 nucleotide sequence: TGTGCCAGCAGATTGACCGGGTATAGCAATCAGCCCCAGCATTTT. Translated: CASRLTGYSNQPQHF.

This sequence joins TRBV19 and TRBJ1-5; TRBD1 is a possible D gene (6 bases). CDR1 and CDR2 (germline): LNHDA, SQIVND (reference sequence). The CDR3 runs 14 residues. Trimming took off 8 bases at V and 5 bases at J, with 16 bases between the two ends. The DNA for the CDR3 is TGTGCCAGTCATGGGGTTGGGGGCTATCAGCCCCAGCATTTT. The encoded protein is CASHGVGGYQPQHF.

The chain uses TRBV30 and TRBJ1-4; 7 bases fit TRBD1. V lost 5 bases to trimming and J lost 8 bases; unmatched junction nucleotides: 14. The CDR3 totals 15 residues. Germline V CDR1 and CDR2: GTSNPN, SVGIG (reference sequence). The CDR3 DNA is TGTGCCTGGGCGAAGGGGGCAGGGAAATTAGAAAAACTGTTTTTT. This gives the protein CAWAKGAGKLEKLFF. The full variable domain, with the rest looked up from reference TRBV30 and TRBJ1-4, is SQTIHQWPATLVQPVGSPLSLECTVEGTSNPNLYWYRQAAGRGLQLLFYSVGIGQISSEVPQNLSASRPQDRQFILSSKKLLLSDSGFYLCAWAKGAGKLEKLFFGSGTQLSVL.

This chain joins TRBV24-1 and TRBJ2-5, with 7 bases aligning to TRBD1. Germline CDR1 KGHDR, CDR2 SFDVKD. This CDR3 region has 14 residues. V was clipped by 3 bases and J by 4 bases; unmatched bases: 4. The CDR3 region has the DNA TGTGCCACCAGTGATCCGACAGGGTTAGAGACCCAGTACTTC. This codes for CATSDPTGLETQYF.

Here the CDR3 reads CASSYILEGNQPQHF. The CDR3 DNA reads as TGTGCCAGCAGTTACATACTCGAGGGCAATCAGCCCCAGCATTTT. The chain recombines TRBV6-2 or TRBV6-3 with TRBJ1-5; no definite D call. CDR1 is MNHEY and CDR2 is SVGEGT in the germline V gene. The CDR3 sequence is 15 residues long. Trimming left V 2 bases short and J 2 bases short, with 10 bases between.

J is TRBJ1-1 and V is TRBV6-6; possibly TRBD1 for D (5 bases). The CDR3 length is 14 residues. Germline V gene lookup returns CDR1 MNHNY and CDR2 SVGAGI (reference sequence). The V gene lost 5 bases and the J gene lost 6 bases, with 16 bases spanning the gap. The CDR3 protein is CASSIRGGISEAFF. CDR3 nucleotide sequence: TGTGCCAGCAGTATCCGTGGGGGGATTTCTGAAGCTTTCTTT.

V gene TRBV3-1 (or the pseudogene TRBV3-2) combines with J gene TRBJ1-2; TRBD1 agrees at 7 bases. Trimming removed 4 bases from V and 4 bases from J; junction bases left unmatched: 6. Germline assignment: CDR1 LGHDT and CDR2 YNNKEL (reference sequence). CDR3 length: 14 amino acids. The chain's CDR3 is CASSRQGPAYGYTF. The CDR3 DNA reads TGTGCCAGCAGCCGACAGGGTCCCGCCTATGGCTACACCTTC.

This CDR3 is CASSQAGQGNQPQHF. The CDR3 DNA is TGCGCCAGCAGCCAAGCGGGACAGGGGAATCAGCCCCAGCATTTT. The chain uses TRBV4-1 and TRBJ1-5, with TRBD1 matching 10 bases. The CDR3 has 15 residues. V lost 1 base to trimming and J lost 4 bases; unmatched junction nucleotides: 1. The germline CDR1 and CDR2 sequences are MGHRA and YSYEKL.

This clone was counted only a few times. This chain connects TRBV27 to TRBJ2-1; the D gene is possibly TRBD2 (5 bases). Germline-derived CDR1 and CDR2 are MNHEY and SMNVEV (reference sequence). V shed 6 bases and J shed 3 bases, with 15 bases lying between them. This CDR3 is 15 amino acids long. The CDR3 loop reads CASRVPASIYNEQFF. In DNA, the CDR3 is TGTGCCAGCAGAGTGCCGGCTAGCATCTACAATGAGCAGTTCTTC.

The J gene is TRBJ2-7, the V gene TRBV7-2; 7 bases agree with TRBD2. The germline gives CDR1 SGHTA, CDR2 FQGNSA. CDR3 length: 14 amino acids. The V gene end was trimmed by 3 bases and the J gene end by 1 base; junction bases not matched to a gene: 3. Here the CDR3 reads CASSFGGGSYEQYF. The CDR3 nucleotides are TGTGCCAGCAGCTTCGGCGGGGGTTCCTACGAGCAGTACTTC.

The chain couples TRBV19 to TRBJ2-7, with D possibly being TRBD1 (6 bases). CDR3 length: 14 residues. V lost 5 bases, J lost 6 bases, and 17 bases lay in between. Germline V CDR1 and CDR2: LNHDA, SQIVND (reference sequence). CDR3 in amino acids: CASSSQGSVGEQYF. The DNA of the CDR3 is TGTGCCAGTAGTTCGCAGGGGTCGGTAGGCGAGCAGTACTTC. Filled out from reference TRBV19 and TRBJ2-7, the complete variable domain reads DGGITQSPKYLFRKEGQNVTLSCEQNLNHDAMYWYRQDPGQGLRLIYYSQIVNDFQKGDIAEGYSVSREKKESFPLTVTSAQKNPTAFYLCASSSQGSVGEQYFGPGTRLTVT.

The chain carries TRBV6-5 and TRBJ1-2; D is uncertain. The V end lost 6 bases, the J end lost 7 bases, and 15 bases lay between the germline ends. This CDR3 has 13 residues. Germline values: CDR1 MNHEY, CDR2 SVGAGI. CDR3 nucleotide sequence: TGTGCCAGCAGGCTTCTTCAGGAGGTTGGCTACACCTTC. It encodes CASRLLQEVGYTF.

This chain connects TRBV5-1 to TRBJ2-6, with D tentatively TRBD1 (5 bases). The CDR3 runs 17 residues. CDR1 and CDR2 from the germline V gene are SGHRS and YFSETQ. The V and J ends lost 0 bases and 2 bases respectively, with 12 bases between them. The CDR3 DNA sequence: TGCGCCAGCAGCTTGGAGGGGTCGATAGCTGGGGCCAACGTCCTGACTTTC. Protein product: CASSLEGSIAGANVLTF.

About this clone: Other DNA sequences in the same sample also yield this CDR3. The gene calls are TRBV12-3 or TRBV12-4 and TRBJ2-2; D is perhaps TRBD2 (6 bases). V was pared by 3 bases and J by 4 bases, with 6 bases between. The CDR3 runs to 13 residues. The CDR3 loop reads CASSLGGTGELFF. The CDR3 DNA sequence: TGTGCCAGCAGTTTGGGGGGCACCGGGGAGCTGTTTTTT.

The V and J genes are TRBV16 and TRBJ2-2, with no clear D. Trimming cost V 2 bases and J 4 bases, with 8 bases left between them. The CDR3 extends over 14 amino acids. Germline assignment: CDR1 KGHSY and CDR2 FQNENV. The CDR3 spells CASSQVVATGELFF. In DNA, the CDR3 is TGTGCCAGCAGCCAAGTCGTGGCCACCGGGGAGCTGTTTTTT.

The V call is TRBV9, the J call TRBJ2-2, with D tentatively TRBD2 (5 bases). This CDR3 has 16 residues. Germline values: CDR1 SGDLS, CDR2 YYNGEE. V lost 0 bases to trimming and J lost 7 bases, with 16 bases between them. CDR3 nucleotides: TGTGCCAGCAGCGTAGCTTTGGCAGAGGGTTTCGGGGAGCTGTTTTTT. Its translation is CASSVALAEGFGELFF. Full variable domain (remainder filled in from reference TRBV9 and TRBJ2-2): DSGVTQTPKHLITATGQRVTLRCSPRSGDLSVYWYQQSLDQGLQFLIQYYNGEERAKGNILERFSAQQFPDLHSELNLSSLELGDSALYFCASSVALAEGFGELFFGEGSRLTVL.

The J gene is TRBJ1-2, the V gene TRBV25-1, with 7 nucleotides matching TRBD1. Germline CDR1 is MGHDK and CDR2 is SYGVNS. This CDR3 is built from 12 residues. V was clipped by 7 bases and J by 8 bases; unmatched bases: 7. The CDR3 DNA reads TGTGCCAGCAAGGAACAGGGGAGCGGCTACACCTTC. Translated: CASKEQGSGYTF.

CDR3 coding DNA: TGTGCCAGCAGCGGACAGGGGGCGACCGGGGAGCTGTTTTTT. This encodes CASSGQGATGELFF. This chain connects TRBV7-9 to TRBJ2-2; 11 bases line up with TRBD1. Trimming took 5 bases from V and 5 from J; bases not matched to a gene: 1. The germline V gene encodes CDR1 SEHNR and CDR2 FQNEAQ (reference sequence). This CDR3 has 14 residues.

The chain combines TRBV5-8 with TRBJ1-5; D possibly corresponds to TRBD1 (6 bases). The CDR3 sequence is 14 residues long. V shed 0 bases and J shed 7 bases, with 11 bases lying between them. Per germline, CDR1 SGHTS and CDR2 YDEGEE. The CDR3 here is CASSLGQVRQPQHF. CDR3 DNA: TGTGCCAGCAGCTTGGGACAGGTCCGACAGCCCCAGCATTTT.

This chain uses TRBV5-5 with TRBJ2-7; 11 nucleotides match TRBD1. V trimming: 4 bases; J trimming: 5 bases; junction bases outside the gene matches: 2. The CDR3 is 13 residues long. CDR1 is SGHKS, CDR2 YYEKEE, per germline (reference sequence). CDR3 in DNA: TGTGCCAGCAGCCGGGACAGGGGGGACGAGCAGTACTTC. As protein: CASSRDRGDEQYF.